These T cell receptor beta chains were read from a single sample in a study of T-cell memory formation after mild COVID-19. TCRdb reprocessed the 5' RACE reads with MiXCR, giving one entry per CDR3 protein. Of about 400,000 distinct CDR3 sequences in the sample, about 15% were seen once. The sample consisted of PBMCs or a T cell subset sorted from them (not recorded which). Receptors were obtained from a man younger than 30 who had mild COVID-19 (a few samples of this study predate the infection). Cell type and time point are not known. Both conserved end residues are part of each CDR3. The order of the fields is D gene, clone size, J gene, V gene, CDR3 DNA, CDR3 protein. D genes are given only for firm matches. Where a row states a size, it is once, few, many or the class of an expanded clone; other rows omit it.

TRBD1 | few | TRBJ1-2 | TRBV12-3/TRBV12-4 | TGTGCCAGCAGTCCGGGAGGGGGCTCTGGCTACACCTTC | CASSPGGGSGYTF
TRBD1 | . | TRBJ2-3 | TRBV14 | TGTGCCAGCAGCCAAGCACAGGGGGCAAATACGCAGTATTTT | CASSQAQGANTQYF
TRBD1 | . | TRBJ1-2 | TRBV28 | TGTGCCAGCAGTCCATCCGGGACAGGGGGCTTCTATGGCTACACCTTC | CASSPSGTGGFYGYTF
. | . | TRBJ2-5 | TRBV20-1 | TGCAGTGCTACGATAGCCCCCAGGAGGGAGACCCAGTACTTC | CSATIAPRRETQYF
. | few | TRBJ2-3 | TRBV12-3/TRBV12-4 | TGTGCCAGCAGTTTGGGGGAAGGAGGGGGCGGCACAGATACGCAGTATTTT | CASSLGEGGGGTDTQYF
TRBD2 | few | TRBJ2-1 | TRBV4-3 | TGCGCCAGCAGCCAAGATTTAAGAGACCACGGGGGGGGGAAACACAATGAGCAGTTCTTC | CASSQDLRDHGGGKHNEQFF
. | . | TRBJ2-2 | TRBV4-1 | TGCGCCAGCAGCCAAGTCGGGGAGCTGTTTTTT | CASSQVGELFF
TRBD1 | few | TRBJ2-2 | TRBV12-3/TRBV12-4 | TGTGCCAGCAGCCCGACTAACAGGGGACCCGGGGAGCTGTTTTTT | CASSPTNRGPGELFF
TRBD2 | . | TRBJ2-3 | TRBV20-1 | TGCAGTGCTAGCCGGGACTACACGAATACGCAGTATTTT | CSASRDYTNTQYF
. | few | TRBJ2-7 | TRBV5-5 | TGTGCCAGCAGCGAGACTGGAGTGTACGAGCAGTACTTC | CASSETGVYEQYF
. | few | TRBJ2-1 | TRBV5-8 | TGTGCCAGCAGCGGCGAGACCCGCTCCTACAATGAGCAGTTCTTC | CASSGETRSYNEQFF
. | few | TRBJ1-1 | TRBV20-1 | TGCAGTGCTAGAGGGAGACAGAAATACACTGAAGCTTTCTTT | CSARGRQKYTEAFF
. | few | TRBJ2-1 | TRBV10-3 | TGTGCCATCAGTGAGTTGGGTGGGCCCGAACAGTTCTTC | CAISELGGPEQFF
. | few | TRBJ2-1 | TRBV6-2/TRBV6-3 | TGTGCCAGCAGAACCCAGGTCTGGAATGAGCAGTTCTTC | CASRTQVWNEQFF
TRBD1 | . | TRBJ2-5 | TRBV7-9 | TGTGCCAGCAGGATCCGGGACAGGGGAGAGACCCAGTACTTC | CASRIRDRGETQYF
. | few | TRBJ2-7 | TRBV29-1 | TGCAGCGGCATGGAAGGGCGCGAGCAGTACTTC | CSGMEGREQYF
. | few | TRBJ2-3 | TRBV2 | TGTGCCGTATCGGAAGGGGGGGATACGCAGTATTTT | CAVSEGGDTQYF
. | many | TRBJ2-2 | TRBV7-9 | TGTGCCAGCAGCTTCTCGGGGGCCATCGGGGAGCTGTTTTTT | CASSFSGAIGELFF
TRBD2 | . | TRBJ2-1 | TRBV19 | TGTGCCAGTAGTGGACTAGCGGGGGGGCCGTCCCTTGAGCAGTTCTTC | CASSGLAGGPSLEQFF
. | . | TRBJ1-5 | TRBV15 | TGTGCCACCAGCACCGAGGGACGATCGTTGCCCCAGCATTTT | CATSTEGRSLPQHF
TRBD1 | . | TRBJ1-1 | TRBV5-1 | TGCGCCAGCAGCTCATGGACAGGGAACACTGAAGCTTTCTTT | CASSSWTGNTEAFF
TRBD1 | few | TRBJ1-2 | TRBV9 | TGTGCCAGCAGCGTTCAGGGCAGGGGGCCCGGCTACACCTTC | CASSVQGRGPGYTF
. | many | TRBJ2-2 | TRBV5-1 | TGCGCCAGCAGGGCCGGGACCCATAACAGCGGGGAGCTGTTTTTT | CASRAGTHNSGELFF
. | few | TRBJ2-7 | TRBV12-2 | TGTGCAAGTCGCATGGGGACAGTTCACGAGCAGTACTTC | CASRMGTVHEQYF
. | . | TRBJ2-4 | TRBV7-9 | TGTGCCAGCAGAAACCAAAGCTTACAGGGAACCAAAAACATTCAGTACTTC | CASRNQSLQGTKNIQYF
TRBD2 | many | TRBJ2-1 | TRBV7-2 | TGTGCCAGCAGCCTCGCCGTAGCGGGGGGAGACTCCTACAATGAGCAGTTCTTC | CASSLAVAGGDSYNEQFF
TRBD1 | few | TRBJ2-2 | TRBV12-3/TRBV12-4 | TGTGCCAGCAGCGAGAACAGGGGGCCCACCGGGGAGCTGTTTTTT | CASSENRGPTGELFF
TRBD2 | many | TRBJ2-3 | TRBV20-1 | TGCAGTGCTAGGACCCTGCTAGCGGGGTCAGATACGCAGTATTTT | CSARTLLAGSDTQYF
. | few | TRBJ2-2 | TRBV24-1 | TGTGCCACCAGTCCCTACACCGGGGAGCTGTTTTTT | CATSPYTGELFF
TRBD1 | few | TRBJ1-2 | TRBV6-2/TRBV6-3 | TGTGCCAGCAGTGACCACAGGGGGTCTAACTATGGCTACACCTTC | CASSDHRGSNYGYTF
TRBD1 | . | TRBJ2-7 | TRBV7-9 | TGTGCCAGCAGCGGAGACCAGGGGGCTTACGAGCAGTACTTC | CASSGDQGAYEQYF
. | few | TRBJ2-5 | TRBV20-1 | TGCAGTGCTAGCCAAGAAGAAACGGAGACCCAGTACTTC | CSASQEETETQYF
TRBD1 | . | TRBJ2-5 | TRBV3-1 | TGTGCCAGCAGCCCGACGACAGGGAAGAAGACCCAGTACTTC | CASSPTTGKKTQYF
. | many | TRBJ2-7 | TRBV5-1 | TGCGCCAGCAGCTCCCGGACAGAGGCCTACGAGCAGTACTTC | CASSSRTEAYEQYF
TRBD2 | . | TRBJ2-1 | TRBV20-1 | TGCAGTGCTAGTTACGGGGGGTCGGCCTACAATGAGCAGTTCTTC | CSASYGGSAYNEQFF
. | few | TRBJ2-2 | TRBV4-2 | TGTGCCAGCAGCCACCGAAACACCGGGGAGCTGTTTTTT | CASSHRNTGELFF
. | . | TRBJ1-2 | TRBV7-9 | TGTGCCAGCAGCGGTAGGACTCACTATGGCTACACCTTC | CASSGRTHYGYTF